A selection of T cell receptor beta chains follows, all from one sample in a study of T cells after yellow fever vaccination. TCRdb itself ran the 5' RACE reads through MiXCR, one entry per CDR3 protein. The sample records fewer than 350,000 distinct CDR3 sequences, around 4% being singletons. Sequences were derived from PBMCs, sampled on the day of the yellow fever booster vaccination. All receptors come from a man aged 18 to 30 who received the YFV17D yellow fever vaccine. CDR3s include the opening cysteine and the closing phenylalanine or tryptophan. The D gene is left open where the match is weak. Part of the rows lack a size; the others show once, few, many or a class for expanded clones.

D gene | clone size | J gene | V gene | CDR3 DNA | CDR3 protein
NA | NA | TRBJ1-2 | TRBV4-1 | TGCGCCAGCAGCCCGACTCAGGGGTCCCCTAACTATGGCTACACCTTC | CASSPTQGSPNYGYTF
TRBD1 | few | TRBJ1-2 | TRBV5-1 | TGCGCCAGCAGCTTGGTACCACGTCGGACAGGGGCTAACTATGGCTACACCTTC | CASSLVPRRTGANYGYTF
TRBD2 | many | TRBJ2-1 | TRBV20-1 | TGCAGTGCTAGAGGAGTAGCGGGGGGAGGCTACAATGAGCAGTTCTTC | CSARGVAGGGYNEQFF
NA | NA | TRBJ1-6 | TRBV20-1 | TGCAGTGCTAGAGAAGGGGGAGGAAATTCACCCCTCCACTTT | CSAREGGGNSPLHF
NA | many | TRBJ2-3 | TRBV7-2 | TGTGCCAGCAGCCCCTGGGCGCTAGATACGCAGTATTTT | CASSPWALDTQYF
NA | NA | TRBJ2-7 | TRBV6-5 | TGTGCCAGCAGTAAGAACTCTTTCCTTTACTGGGAGCAGTACTTC | CASSKNSFLYWEQYF
NA | many | TRBJ2-1 | TRBV5-1 | TGCGCCAGCAGCTTGGGGGACCCCCCGTACGTGTACAATGAGCAGTTCTTC | CASSLGDPPYVYNEQFF
TRBD1 | NA | TRBJ1-1 | TRBV29-1 | TGCAGCGCTGGACAGGACTACCTTGAAGCTTTCTTT | CSAGQDYLEAFF
NA | many | TRBJ2-5 | TRBV7-2 | TGTGCCAGCAGCCCTACTGGCGCACCCATGAAGACCCAGTACTTC | CASSPTGAPMKTQYF
NA | many | TRBJ2-3 | TRBV5-1 | TGCGCCAGCAGTCGCACACCGGGACCTAGCACAGATACGCAGTATTTT | CASSRTPGPSTDTQYF
TRBD2 | many | TRBJ2-5 | TRBV5-1 | TGCGCCAGCACCTCCCACCGGGAGGGGCCGGCGGAGACCCAGTACTTC | CASTSHREGPAETQYF
NA | NA | TRBJ2-1 | TRBV15 | TGTGCCACCAGCAAGGACCGAAGCTCCTACAATGAGCAGTTCTTC | CATSKDRSSYNEQFF
NA | many | TRBJ1-2 | TRBV28 | TGTGCCAGCAGTCCCACCGCCTCATATGGCTACACCTTC | CASSPTASYGYTF
NA | NA | TRBJ2-7 | TRBV6-2/TRBV6-3 | TGTGCCAGCAGTCTCCGGGGAATCTACGAGCAGTACTTC | CASSLRGIYEQYF
NA | NA | TRBJ2-5 | TRBV7-2 | TGTGCCAGCAGCCCCCCTAGCCAGTACTTC | CASSPPSQYF
NA | many | TRBJ2-1 | TRBV5-1 | TGCGCCAGCAGCTTGAGCCCCGACAGTAATGAGCAGTTCTTC | CASSLSPDSNEQFF
NA | many | TRBJ2-1 | TRBV7-9 | TGTGCCAGCACCCTACTAGGCCGCCATGATGAGCAGTTCTTC | CASTLLGRHDEQFF
TRBD1 | many | TRBJ2-5 | TRBV27 | TGTGCCAGCAGCTTACAGGGACAGGGTATCGCCCAGTACTTC | CASSLQGQGIAQYF
TRBD1 | few | TRBJ1-2 | TRBV5-1 | TGCGCCAGCAGCTTTGCAGGGGGCCTCTATGGCTACACCTTC | CASSFAGGLYGYTF
NA | few | TRBJ1-1 | TRBV6-5 | TGTGCCAGCAGTTACTCTATCCCAATCACAGGAGATTTTAATAGTTACGCTTTCTTT | CASSYSIPITGDFNSYAFF
NA | few | TRBJ1-1 | TRBV4-3 | TGCGCCAGCAGCCGGCTCAGTGGTGGCGCTGAAGCTTTCTTT | CASSRLSGGAEAFF
NA | many | TRBJ2-3 | TRBV19 | TGTGCCAGTAGTATTGGAGGGGCGCTTCTCACAGATACGCAGTATTTT | CASSIGGALLTDTQYF
NA | NA | TRBJ1-4 | TRBV5-1 | TGCGCCAGCAGCTTGACCTTGACAGCAGGACATGAAAAACTGTTTTTT | CASSLTLTAGHEKLFF
TRBD2 | few | TRBJ2-3 | TRBV10-3 | TGTGCCATCAGTGATAGCGGGGAACACACAGATACGCAGTATTTT | CAISDSGEHTDTQYF
NA | few | TRBJ2-6 | TRBV30 | TGTGCCTGGAGCCGGGTTGGGGCCAACGTCCTGACTTTC | CAWSRVGANVLTF
TRBD2 | NA | TRBJ2-5 | TRBV20-1 | TGCAGTGCCGAGGTGGGACTAGCGGGGCCACGGGGGACCCAGTACTTC | CSAEVGLAGPRGTQYF
NA | few | TRBJ2-3 | TRBV3-1 | TGTGCCAGCGGCCCCAGTCGAACTCGCACAGATACGCAGTATTTT | CASGPSRTRTDTQYF
TRBD1 | few | TRBJ2-5 | TRBV29-1 | TGCAGCGTTGTCAGTCGGACAGGGGGCGAGACCCAGTACTTC | CSVVSRTGGETQYF
NA | NA | TRBJ2-7 | TRBV2 | TGTGCTACCGGCGTAGGAGCCGAGCAGTACTTC | CATGVGAEQYF
NA | NA | TRBJ1-5 | TRBV30 | TGTGCCTGGAACGGGCAGGGCAGTCAGCCCCAGCATTTT | CAWNGQGSQPQHF
NA | NA | TRBJ2-2 | TRBV7-2 | TGTGCCAGCAGCTTGTTGGAAACCGGGGAGCTGTTTTTT | CASSLLETGELFF
NA | once | TRBJ2-7 | TRBV4-1 | TGCGCCAGCGGCTCAGGTAGGGCCTCCTACGAGCAGTACTTC | CASGSGRASYEQYF
TRBD1 | few | TRBJ2-6 | TRBV6-5 | TGTGCCAGCAGTATAGGACAGGGGGTATTTGGGGCCAACGTCCTGACTTTC | CASSIGQGVFGANVLTF